This is a list of T cell receptor beta chains from one sample in a study of CD8 T cells in ankylosing spondylitis. One entry per CDR3 protein, called by TCRdb with MiXCR from the 5' RACE reads. This sample has 500,000 or so distinct CDR3 sequences, with over 4% found just once. Material for sequencing was blood, either unsorted or a sorted T cell fraction (not recorded which). Receptors originate from a male donor with ankylosing spondylitis. Both conserved end residues are part of each CDR3. Only some rows state a clone size, as once, few, many or a class for expanded clones.

j_gene,v_gene,abundance,CDR3aa
TRBJ2-5,TRBV20-1,many,CSGLAAPVQETQYF
TRBJ1-5,TRBV15,many,CATSRDGRVGQPQHF
TRBJ1-5,TRBV27,many,CASSLSGHSNQPQHF
TRBJ2-3,TRBV5-1,many,CASSFRDRSTDTQYF
TRBJ2-5,TRBV11-2,many,CASSFTMETQYF
TRBJ1-3,TRBV15,few,CATSRDRNSGNTIYF
TRBJ2-5,TRBV20-1,-,CSGEREETQYF
TRBJ2-7,TRBV5-6,many,CASTLTSAGGYEQYF
TRBJ2-7,TRBV20-1,many,CSARVGGDRGGNEQYF
TRBJ2-3,TRBV10-3,few,CAISVSGVNTDTQYF
TRBJ1-5,TRBV20-1,many,CSASRDKRLNQPQHF
TRBJ1-5,TRBV7-3,-,CASSFQSQPQHF
TRBJ1-4,TRBV10-3,many,CAISSKAGKEKLFF
TRBJ2-7,TRBV7-6,many,CASSLGGLAYEQYF
TRBJ1-6,TRBV27,many,CASGSKSPLHF
TRBJ2-7,TRBV29-1,many,CSAGQGRRSYEQYF
TRBJ1-2,TRBV4-3,many,CASSQDFGGGYTF
TRBJ1-4,TRBV12-3/TRBV12-4,many,CASRKRVDEKLFF
TRBJ1-1,TRBV28,many,CASSLGQMGNTEAFF
TRBJ2-1,TRBV10-3,many,CAISQGAYNEQFF
TRBJ2-5,TRBV20-1,many,CSAKTRRFSQYF
TRBJ2-1,TRBV11-2,-,CASSLFASVNYNEQFF
TRBJ2-3,TRBV7-9,many,CASSLSLRDTQYF
TRBJ2-1,TRBV29-1,many,CSAGQIYNEQFF
TRBJ2-3,TRBV14,-,CASSYQRTGVADMQYF
TRBJ2-3,TRBV7-9,many,CASGSRDTQYF
TRBJ2-7,TRBV7-8,few,CASSFRAGGQAVYEQYF
TRBJ1-2,TRBV28,many,CASSLSYSGQGARGYTF
TRBJ1-1,TRBV6-2/TRBV6-3,many,CASKRGPKANTEAFF
TRBJ1-5,TRBV7-9,many,CASSSNNEVQPQHF
TRBJ2-3,TRBV6-5,many,CASSYSRGGMETDTQYF
TRBJ2-2,TRBV7-6,many,CASSLDQSTGELFF
TRBJ2-1,TRBV4-2,few,CASSLPRSGAHNEQFF
TRBJ2-1,TRBV11-3,many,CASSLRSSGSSYNEQFF
TRBJ1-1,TRBV6-1,many,CASSEREGGPEAFF
TRBJ1-2,TRBV7-9,many,CASTGRNYGYTF
TRBJ1-1,TRBV2,-,CASSVGSPNTEAFF
TRBJ2-3,TRBV3-1,few,CASTLGGGEDTQYF
TRBJ2-5,TRBV5-1,few,CASSTGGTGLQETQYF
TRBJ2-7,TRBV12-3/TRBV12-4,many,CASSRLRSYTGSHEQYF
TRBJ2-3,TRBV28,many,CASSQLGTRTDTQYF
TRBJ2-3,TRBV24-1,many,CATTDPASTDTQYF
TRBJ2-3,TRBV10-3,many,CAISRDRPTSSTQYF
TRBJ2-3,TRBV5-1,many,CASSYDYGGEYF